This passage covers 27 T cell receptor beta chains from one sample sequenced in a study of cytomegalovirus exposure and HLA in healthy donors. PCR involved 60 Vbeta and 13 Jbeta primers. The data were produced by immunoSEQ multiplex PCR, yet TCRdb's version contains in-frame clones alone and is incomplete. The repertoire holds 150,000 or so clones, with roughly 77% as singletons. Input material: PBMCs. The source is a man younger than 35 in good health and CMV-seropositive.

This clone was counted a single time. The chain employs TRBV19 and TRBJ2-2; D might be TRBD1 (5 bases). Per the germline V gene, CDR1 is LNHDA and CDR2 is SQIVND (reference sequence). Between the trimmed V and J ends, which lost 4 bases and 3 bases, there was a span of 9 bases. This CDR3 has 14 residues. The CDR3 spells CASSSRVHTGELFF. The CDR3 DNA follows: TGTGCCAGTAGTAGCAGGGTCCACACCGGGGAGCTGTTTTTT.

V usage is TRBV21-1 and J usage is TRBJ1-2; TRBD1, the D gene given by the table, was not confirmed from the DNA. TRBV21-1 is flagged as a pseudogene. The CDR3 loop spans 17 amino acids. CDR3 loop: CASSKEGEGQGTYGYTF. The DNA for the CDR3 is TGTGCCAGCAGCAAAGAGGGAGAGGGACAGGGGACCTATGGCTACACCTTC.

The table lists this clone with a few counts. The chain employs TRBV5-4 and TRBJ2-7; 11 bases are shared with TRBD2. This CDR3 contains 13 residues. Germline CDR1 is SGHNT and CDR2 is YYREEE (reference sequence). V lost 7 bases, J lost 7 bases, and 7 bases stayed unmatched. Written as DNA, the CDR3 is TGTGCCAGCGGGTCTAGCGGGAGGAATGAGCAGTACTTC. Its translation is CASGSSGRNEQYF.

This clone was recorded a few times. The chain couples TRBV6-1 to TRBJ1-4, with TRBD1 matching over 11 bases. Germline trimming cut 3 bases from V and 8 bases from J; bases unmatched to any gene: 2. The germline gives CDR1 MNHNS, CDR2 SASEGT. This CDR3 has 14 amino acids. CDR3 bases: TGTGCCAGCAGTGAGGGACAGGGGGACGAAAAACTGTTTTTT. Translated: CASSEGQGDEKLFF.

The chain has TRBV19 and TRBJ1-1; 7 bases are a match to TRBD1. Germline assignment: CDR1 LNHDA and CDR2 SQIVND (reference sequence). CDR3 length: 13 amino acids. After removal of 5 bases from V and 8 bases from J, the junction contained 8 bases not matched to a gene. CDR3 sequence (DNA): TGTGCCAGTAGTTTAGGGGGGACAGCGGAAGCTTTCTTT. It yields the protein CASSLGGTAEAFF.

On this clone itself: One end of the junction does not line up with germline, which may come from a read error. V and J are TRBV7-6 and TRBJ2-3; no firm D call. This CDR3 has 16 residues. Per the germline V gene, CDR1 is SGHVS and CDR2 is FNYEAQ. DNA of the CDR3: TGTGCCCGCAGCCCATTCGCGGCGGAGCGCACAGATACGCAGTATTTT. Its translation is CARSPFAAERTDTQYF.

This clone was counted only a few times. The chain joins TRBV7-9 to TRBJ2-1; TRBD2 aligns across 8 bases. Germline loops: CDR1 SEHNR, CDR2 FQNEAQ (reference sequence). This CDR3 spans 14 amino acids. Trimming took 5 bases from V and 2 from J; bases not matched to a gene: 2. The CDR3: CASSTGLAYNEQFF. The CDR3 nucleotides are TGTGCCAGCAGCACGGGACTAGCCTACAATGAGCAGTTCTTC.

The CDR3, as DNA: TGTGCCAGCAGTTACTCGTCTGGCAGCCAAGAGACCCAGTACTTC. The encoded protein is CASSYSSGSQETQYF. The chain joins TRBV6-5 to TRBJ2-5; the D is unclear. The CDR3 totals 15 residues. V lost 0 bases and J lost 1, with 9 bases in between. Germline V CDR1 and CDR2: MNHEY, SVGAGI.

The chain employs TRBV5-4 and TRBJ2-7; D remains unclear. The CDR3 is 15 residues long. V was cut by 0 bases and J by 0 bases, with 10 bases left in between. Germline CDR1 and CDR2: SGHNT and YYREEE (reference sequence). CDR3 DNA: TGTGCCAGCAGCTTGGGTCTGGTGAGCTCCTACGAGCAGTACTTC. This translates into CASSLGLVSSYEQYF.

This clone showed up just a few times. The V gene is TRBV27, the J gene TRBJ2-3; maybe TRBD1 (5 bases). V was cut by 3 bases and J by 0 bases, with 7 bases left in between. CDR3 length: 14 amino acids. In germline, CDR1 is MNHEY, CDR2 SMNVEV (reference sequence). The CDR3: CASSLRTSTDTQYF. The CDR3 DNA reads as TGTGCCAGCAGTTTGCGGACAAGCACAGATACGCAGTATTTT.

Worth noting for this clone: The junction differs from germline at one of its ends, possibly a read error. The rearrangement uses TRBV16 and TRBJ2-5; TRBD1 aligns across 10 bases. Germline V CDR1 and CDR2: KGHSY, FQNENV. The CDR3 totals 17 residues. The CDR3 bases are TGTGCCAGCAGCAAATCCGATGGGACAGGGGTACGGGAGACCCAGTACTTC. It yields the protein CASSKSDGTGVRETQYF.

V usage is TRBV7-3 and J usage is TRBJ2-3; D gene uncertain. The V end lost 5 bases, the J end lost 3 bases, and 9 bases lay between the germline ends. The CDR3 has 13 amino acids. The germline gives CDR1 SGHTA, CDR2 FQGTGA. CDR3 protein: CASSTQITDTQYF. The DNA for the CDR3 is TGTGCCAGCAGCACACAAATTACAGATACGCAGTATTTT.

This clone was recorded only once. The rearrangement links TRBV5-8 to TRBJ2-3; tentatively, D is TRBD1 (6 bases). Germline V gene sequence: CDR1 SGHTS, CDR2 YDEGEE. This CDR3 has 14 residues. The V gene lost 4 bases and the J gene lost 5 bases, with 14 bases spanning the gap. The CDR3 region has the DNA TGTGCCAGCAGCGAACTAAGGACAGTAGATACGCAGTATTTT. This gives the protein CASSELRTVDTQYF.

The CDR3 sequence is CSAIFEDTQYF. CDR3 nucleotides: TGCAGTGCAATTTTTGAGGATACGCAGTATTTT. The chain combines TRBV20-1 with TRBJ2-3; no firm D call. Trimming shortened V by 6 bases and J by 6 bases, and 10 bases separated the two germline ends. The CDR3 spans 11 residues. Germline CDR1 reads DFQATT; CDR2 reads SNEGSKA (reference sequence).

The chain employs TRBV5-4 and TRBJ2-3, with a tentative D call TRBD1 (6 bases). V was cut by 4 bases and J by 1 base, with 16 bases left in between. Germline CDR1 reads SGHNT; CDR2 reads YYREEE (reference sequence). This CDR3 region has 16 residues. In DNA form, the CDR3 reads TGTGCCAGCAGCCCGCAGACAGGATGGGGCACAGATACGCAGTATTTT. The encoded protein is CASSPQTGWGTDTQYF. Full variable domain (missing parts from reference TRBV5-4 and TRBJ2-3): ETGVTQSPTHLIKTRGQQVTLRCSSQSGHNTVSWYQQALGQGPQFIFQYYREEENGRGNFPPRFSGLQFPNYSSELNVNALELDDSALYLCASSPQTGWGTDTQYFGPGTRLTVL.

The V call is TRBV7-2, the J call TRBJ2-7; 11 nucleotides align to TRBD2. V lost 3 bases to trimming and J lost 4 bases; unmatched junction nucleotides: 11. The CDR3 spans 17 residues. The germline CDR1 and CDR2 sequences are SGHTA and FQGNSA. CDR3 amino acids: CASSLLELAGELYEQYF. The CDR3 region has the DNA TGTGCCAGCAGCTTGTTGGAACTAGCGGGAGAGTTGTACGAGCAGTACTTC.

This clone was seen only once. The chain links TRBV29-1 to TRBJ2-5; 11 positions match TRBD2. The assigned J gene may be wrong: the sequence end matches TRBJ2-7 better. The CDR3 length is 14 residues. Germline V gene data show CDR1 as SQVTM and CDR2 as ANQGSEA. The CDR3 sequence is CSVKLAGVAGEQYF. In nucleotides, the CDR3 is TGCAGCGTAAAACTAGCGGGAGTAGCAGGCGAGCAGTACTTC.

In its sample, this clone was seen once. The V and J genes are TRBV11-2 and TRBJ1-2; possibly TRBD1 for D (6 bases). The V gene lost 4 bases and the J gene lost 7 bases, with 13 bases spanning the gap. The CDR3 has 13 residues. The V gene's germline CDR1 is SGHAT and CDR2 FQNNGV. This chain's CDR3 is CASSWDISSGYTF. The CDR3 nucleotides read TGTGCCAGCAGCTGGGACATATCCAGTGGCTACACCTTC.

This clone turned up a few times. Other DNA sequences within the sample encode an identical CDR3. The chain links TRBV9 to TRBJ2-7; D may be TRBD1 (5 bases). Trimming shortened V by 0 bases and J by 0 bases, and 13 bases separated the two germline ends. The CDR3 has 16 residues. From germline, CDR1 is SGDLS and CDR2 YYNGEE. DNA of the CDR3: TGTGCCAGCAGCGTAGCTACGACAGTTCACTCCTACGAGCAGTACTTC. As protein: CASSVATTVHSYEQYF.

The chain combines TRBV5-7 with TRBJ1-1; D uncertain. TRBV5-7 is recorded as an ORF, its role being uncertain. The CDR3 contains 13 residues. V was cut by 1 base and J by 3 bases, with 7 bases left in between. In DNA form, the CDR3 reads TGTGCCAGCAGCTTGCCTCCTTACACTGAAGCTTTCTTT. Translating gives CASSLPPYTEAFF.

This clone was seen a single time. The chain joins TRBV2 to TRBJ2-7; 8 bases match TRBD1. Per germline, CDR1 SNHLY and CDR2 FYNNEI. The CDR3 contains 11 residues. V lost 5 bases and J lost 9; bases outside the gene matches: 3. CDR3 nucleotides: TGTGCCAGCAGTACCGACAGGGGGCAGTACTTC. It is translated as CASSTDRGQYF.

This rearrangement joins TRBV28 to TRBJ1-6; TRBD1 is a possible D gene (6 bases). The germline V gene encodes CDR1 MDHEN and CDR2 SYDVKM. V gave up 5 bases and J gave up 9 bases, with 14 bases separating them. This CDR3 contains 14 residues. CDR3 amino acids: CASSTTGSPSPLHF. For the CDR3, the DNA is TGTGCCAGCAGTACAACAGGGTCCCCTTCACCCCTCCACTTT.

A single count supports this clone. The rearrangement links TRBV6-5 to TRBJ2-7; D remains unclear. This CDR3 is 15 amino acids long. Germline assignment: CDR1 MNHEY and CDR2 SVGAGI. V lost 0 bases to trimming and J lost 4 bases, with 13 bases between them. DNA of the CDR3: TGTGCCAGCAGTTACTCGAATGGGCCAGGATACGAGCAGTACTTC. It yields the protein CASSYSNGPGYEQYF.

The chain joins TRBV27 to TRBJ1-1; TRBD1 is a possible D gene (6 bases). Trimming pared 6 bases from V and 4 bases from J, leaving 21 bases between. Germline CDR1 is MNHEY and CDR2 is SMNVEV (reference sequence). CDR3 length: 16 amino acids. CDR3 DNA: TGTGCCAGCAGCCTCCGGGCCCTAGGGGGGGGCACTGAAGCTTTCTTT. It is translated as CASSLRALGGGTEAFF.

CDR3 nucleotides: TGTGCCAGCAGACAAGAAATGTGGACAGGAGATGCGTTTTATGGCTACACCTTC. It is translated as CASRQEMWTGDAFYGYTF. V and J are TRBV7-9 and TRBJ1-2; TRBD1 matches at 7 bases. The CDR3 has 18 residues. CDR1 is SEHNR and CDR2 is FQNEAQ in the germline V gene (reference sequence). Trimming removed 6 bases from V and 5 bases from J; junction bases left unmatched: 21.

This clone has a single count. The V call is TRBV29-1, the J call TRBJ1-3, with 10 bases identical to TRBD1. V lost 6 bases to trimming and J lost 2 bases; unmatched junction nucleotides: 7. This CDR3 is 15 amino acids long. Germline values: CDR1 SQVTM, CDR2 ANQGSEA. Here the CDR3 reads CSVTGTGDPGNTIYF. The DNA of the CDR3 is TGCAGCGTGACCGGGACAGGGGATCCTGGAAACACCATATATTTT.

The J gene is TRBJ2-5, the V gene TRBV10-2; 10 bases match TRBD2. This CDR3 spans 17 amino acids. Germline CDR1 reads WSHSY; CDR2 reads SAAADI. The trim removed 2 bases at V and 2 bases at J, leaving 8 bases unmatched. CDR3 residues: CASSEGLAESDQETQYF. The CDR3 coding sequence is TGCGCCAGCAGTGAGGGACTAGCGGAGTCAGATCAAGAGACCCAGTACTTC.